These 16 T cell receptor beta chains came from one sample sequenced in a study of molecular identifiers for immune sequencing clone quantification (dated by TCRdb to 2017 to 2018). Library generation was performed with PCR. Sequencing instrument: Illumina HiSeq 4000. In-frame beta chains were kept once TCRdb had trimmed the public reads at Q25 with fastp and called clones with MiXCR. Rows with one shared CDR3 protein collapse into an entry with the most common genes and DNA. In all, the sample holds about 60,000 distinct CDR3 sequences, and roughly a fifth of those were seen once. The leading ten clones occupy about 1.5% of the sample. Sequenced input: naive CD8+ T cells from blood, with Jurkat cell RNA spiked in. Sample cell subset or site, as interpreted from the label and publication: FACS-sorted CD8+CD4-CCR7+CD45RA+ naive T cells. Receptor source: a human donor in good health. Some libraries in this study had Jurkat cell RNA spiked in.

This clonotype appeared a few times. This chain joins TRBV5-4 and TRBJ2-3, with TRBD2 matching 8 bases. Germline V lookup: CDR1 SGHNT, CDR2 YYREEE (reference sequence). This CDR3 spans 15 amino acids. Losses at the gene ends were 4 bases for V and 4 bases for J; bases not matched to a gene: 8. The CDR3 is CASSGGAGVADTQYF. CDR3 in DNA: TGTGCCAGCAGCGGGGGAGCGGGAGTGGCAGATACGCAGTATTTT.

This clonotype was recorded at least ten times. The chain is built from TRBV6-5 and TRBJ1-2, with D uncertain. The ends were cut back, 0 bases at V and 7 bases at J, with 9 bases in the middle. From germline, CDR1 is MNHEY and CDR2 SVGAGI. The CDR3 consists of 13 residues. CDR3: CASSYSRASGYTF. In DNA form, the CDR3 reads TGTGCCAGCAGTTACTCGAGAGCTTCTGGCTACACCTTC.

This sequence joins TRBV11-2 and TRBJ2-2; 7 bases align to TRBD2. The germline gives CDR1 SGHAT, CDR2 FQNNGV. The trim removed 10 bases at V and 1 base at J, leaving 12 bases unmatched. This CDR3 region has 16 residues. DNA for the CDR3: TGTGCCACGTTAGAACCCAGCGGGATGAACACCGGGGAGCTGTTTTTT. Translating gives CATLEPSGMNTGELFF. Variable domain in full (rest from reference TRBV11-2 and TRBJ2-2): EAGVAQSPRYKIIEKRQSVAFWCNPISGHATLYWYQQILGQGPKLLIQFQNNGVVDDSQLPKDRFSAERLKGVDSTLKIQPAKLEDSAVYLCATLEPSGMNTGELFFGEGSRLTVL.

This clonotype was found once. A read error is possible here, since a much larger clone lies one base away. The V and J genes are TRBV10-3 and TRBJ2-2; no firm D call. Trimming pared 8 bases from V and 2 bases from J, leaving 12 bases between. The CDR3 is 14 amino acids. Germline assignment: CDR1 ENHRY and CDR2 SYGVKD. The CDR3 DNA sequence: TGTGCCATCCAGGTCTTCCACAACACCGGGGAGCTGTTTTTT. Its translation is CAIQVFHNTGELFF.

The chain combines TRBV5-4 with TRBJ1-2; D possibly corresponds to TRBD1 (6 bases). The CDR3 runs 13 residues. Looked up from germline, CDR1 is SGHNT and CDR2 is YYREEE (reference sequence). The V gene lost 3 bases and the J gene lost 4 bases, with 10 bases spanning the gap. The CDR3 sequence: CASSYRTVYGYTF. The DNA for the CDR3 is TGTGCCAGCAGCTACAGGACAGTCTATGGCTACACCTTC.

This clonotype was counted ten times or more. The chain joins TRBV7-9 to TRBJ1-4; no reliable D call. The CDR3 is 13 amino acids. CDR1 and CDR2 from the germline V gene are SEHNR and FQNEAQ (reference sequence). The V end was cut by 2 bases, the J end by 3 bases, with 4 bases between. This CDR3 reads CASSLYSNEKLFF. DNA for the CDR3: TGTGCCAGCAGCTTATACTCTAATGAAAAACTGTTTTTT.

In regard to this clonotype: One end of the junction is discordant with germline, which a read error may explain. The V gene is TRBV20-1, the J gene TRBJ2-7, with 10 nucleotides matching TRBD2. There are 14 residues in the CDR3. Germline CDR1 is DFQATT and CDR2 is SNEGSKA (reference sequence). Here the CDR3 DNA reads TGCGGTGCTCCGCTAGCGGGAGAACCCTACGAGCAGTACTTC. Its protein is CGAPLAGEPYEQYF.

Comment on this clonotype: At one end the junction does not follow the germline gene, possibly because of a read error. The chain joins TRBV28 to TRBJ2-3, with 12 positions matching TRBD1. This CDR3 region has 19 residues. CDR1 MDHEN and CDR2 SYDVKM come from the germline V gene. The CDR3 protein is CASGFVLGTGGGGTDTQYF. DNA of the CDR3: TGTGCCAGCGGTTTCGTTTTGGGGACAGGGGGCGGGGGCACAGATACGCAGTATTTT. Complete variable domain (other parts from reference TRBV28 and TRBJ2-3): DVKVTQSSRYLVKRTGEKVFLECVQDMDHENMFWYRQDPGLGLRLIYFSYDVKMKEKGDIPEGYSVSREKKERFSLILESASTNQTSMYLCASGFVLGTGGGGTDTQYFGPGTRLTVL.

A remark on this clonotype: This may stem from a read error, because a much larger clone lies one nucleotide away. This chain links TRBV28 with TRBJ2-5, with 9 positions matching TRBD2. Germline-derived CDR1 and CDR2 are MDHEN and SYDVKM. The CDR3 runs 15 residues. Here the CDR3 reads CDSSRWREGQETQYF. As DNA, the CDR3 is TGTGACAGCAGCCGGTGGCGGGAGGGCCAAGAGACCCAGTACTTC.

This clonotype was recorded many times. The chain has TRBV7-9 and TRBJ2-7; TRBD1 might be the D (6 bases). Germline V gene data show CDR1 as SEHNR and CDR2 as FQNEAQ (reference sequence). This CDR3 has 17 amino acids. V lost 2 bases to trimming and J lost 3 bases, with 20 bases between them. Written as DNA, the CDR3 is TGTGCCAGCAGCTTAAGCCAAGCTAACCGGGGACACTACGAGCAGTACTTC. This gives the protein CASSLSQANRGHYEQYF.

This clonotype occurred many times. J is TRBJ2-3 and V is TRBV6-5; D remains ambiguous. Germline loops: CDR1 MNHEY, CDR2 SVGAGI. The CDR3 runs to 13 residues. Deletions cut 7 bases from V and 9 bases from J, with 17 bases between. CDR3 coding DNA: TGTGCCAGCATGGCGGTTGGACCCGAGACGCAGTATTTT. This encodes CASMAVGPETQYF.

Remarks on this clonotype: A much more abundant neighbour one base away suggests this may be a read error. V gene TRBV11-2 combines with J gene TRBJ2-7; possibly TRBD1 for D (6 bases). The CDR3 has 13 residues. Germline CDR1 reads SGHAT; CDR2 reads FQNNGV. V was trimmed by 6 bases and J by 5 bases, leaving 14 bases between them. The CDR3 here is CASRRTVFDEQYV. Written as DNA, the CDR3 is TGTGCCAGCAGACGGACAGTTTTCGACGAGCAGTACGTC.

This chain connects TRBV27 to TRBJ2-1, with D possibly TRBD2 on 6 matching bases. Germline V CDR1 and CDR2: MNHEY, SMNVEV (reference sequence). CDR3 length equals 14 residues. Trimming left V 4 bases short and J 3 bases short, with 10 bases between. The chain's CDR3 is CASSYPGGYNEQFF. The DNA for the CDR3 is TGTGCCAGCAGTTACCCCGGGGGCTACAATGAGCAGTTCTTC.

This clonotype was detected only a few times. This chain joins TRBV12-3 or TRBV12-4 and TRBJ1-4, with D possibly TRBD1 on 6 matching bases. There are 14 residues in the CDR3. Trimming cost V 8 bases and J 7 bases, with 17 bases left between them. CDR3 residues: CASLEAGGGEKLFF. The CDR3 nucleotides read TGTGCCAGCCTTGAGGCGGGGGGCGGTGAAAAACTGTTTTTT.

This clonotype has a handful of counts. The genes are TRBV28 and TRBJ2-6; 8 positions agree with TRBD1. Germline loops: CDR1 MDHEN, CDR2 SYDVKM. With V trimmed by 6 bases and J by 1 base, 5 bases remained unmatched. The CDR3 is made up of 16 amino acids. CDR3 sequence: CASSVTGESGANVLTF. The CDR3, as DNA: TGTGCCAGCAGCGTGACAGGGGAGTCTGGGGCCAACGTCCTGACTTTC.

This clonotype was picked up many times. The J gene is TRBJ2-1, the V gene TRBV10-3; 8 positions agree with TRBD2. The junction had 4 bases not matched to a gene; V was cut back by 4 bases and J by 5 bases. The CDR3 runs 14 residues. Germline V gives CDR1 ENHRY, CDR2 SYGVKD. Here the CDR3 DNA reads TGTGCCATCAGTGTGCAGCGGGAGCACAATGAGCAGTTCTTC. This codes for CAISVQREHNEQFF.